The TCR beta chain described here comes from a study of blood T cells in healthy people across ages. The study, taken as a whole, reports: Measured against age, TCR beta diversity per million T cells decreased in a roughly linear manner.

Together with a sample-barcoded 5' primer, a J-beta primer mix was included in a second PCR lasting about 7 to 11 cycles. TCRdb processed the 5' RACE reads anew with MiXCR; each CDR3 protein has one entry. The table includes approximately 1.5 million distinct CDR3 sequences, roughly 32% detected once. This clonotype occurred a few times. The target antigen is unknown. Since a much larger clone is just one base distant, this may be a read error. Germline V lookup: CDR1 MGHDK, CDR2 SYGVNS. This CDR3 has 16 residues. V trimming: 4 bases; J trimming: 11 bases; junction bases outside the gene matches: 18. The sample consisted of blood. The sequence derives from a young woman in good health. The rearrangement links TRBV25-1 to TRBJ2-5; 8 bases match TRBD2. CDR3 sequence: CASSGRTGTSHNEQYF. The DNA for the CDR3 is TGTGCCAGCAGTGGACGAACCGGGACTAGTCACAATGAGCAGTACTTC.